A selection of T cell receptor beta chains follows, all from one sample in a study of control samples from healthy donors and cancer patients. Produced via immunoSEQ multiplex PCR; TCRdb's table is partial and in-frame only. The repertoire holds around 130,000 clones, with about 95% as singletons. Sequenced: blood. All receptors come from a man younger than 45 in good health. The CDR3 runs from the conserved cysteine through the conserved F or W. The D gene is left open where the match is weak. The size of a clone is reported for some rows only, either as once, few or many, or as a class for expanded clones.

NA,TRBD1,TRBJ1-2,TRBV5-1,14,TGCGCCAGCAGCTTGGAGGGGGCTGGCTATGGCTACACCTTC,CASSLEGAGYGYTF
NA,NA,TRBJ1-3,TRBV4-2,16,TGTGCCAGCAGCCAAGCAACAGGGCCGGCTGGAAACACCATATATTTT,CASSQATGPAGNTIYF
NA,NA,TRBJ1-4,TRBV7-9,14,TGTGCCAGCAGCTTAGTGGGGGGTAGGGAAAAACTGTTTTTT,CASSLVGGREKLFF
NA,TRBD1,TRBJ1-1,TRBV11-2,15,TGTGCCAGCAGCGGACTAGGGGGCCTCAACACTGAAGCTTTCTTT,CASSGLGGLNTEAFF
NA,TRBD1,TRBJ1-1,TRBV7-8,13,TGTGCCAGCAGCCAGGGGGCGCGAACTGAAGCTTTCTTT,CASSQGARTEAFF
NA,TRBD2,TRBJ2-1,TRBV9,18,TGTGCCAGCAGCGTCGGACTAGCGGGGGCACCCTCCTACAATGAGCAGTTCTTC,CASSVGLAGAPSYNEQFF
NA,NA,TRBJ1-2,TRBV4-1,14,TGCGCCAGCAGCCAAGAAATACAGGGAAGAGGCTACACCTTC,CASSQEIQGRGYTF
NA,NA,TRBJ1-6,TRBV6-6,16,TGTGCCAGCAGTGTCCTAAAGAGCTCCTATAATTCACCCCTCCACTTT,CASSVLKSSYNSPLHF
NA,NA,TRBJ1-1,TRBV5-6,14,TGTGCCAGCAGCTTGGCCTCGTCGAACACTGAAGCTTTCTTT,CASSLASSNTEAFF
NA,TRBD1,TRBJ2-3,TRBV5-1,14,TGCGCCAGCAGCCTCACAGGGGACACAGATACGCAGTATTTT,CASSLTGDTDTQYF
NA,NA,TRBJ1-5,TRBV5-8,13,TGTGCCAGCAGCTTGAATAGGGATCAGCCCCAGCATTTT,CASSLNRDQPQHF
once,NA,TRBJ2-1,TRBV9,12,TGTGCCAGCAGCGAAACAGAAAATGAGCAGTTCTTC,CASSETENEQFF
NA,NA,TRBJ2-7,TRBV27,14,TGTGCCAGCAGTTTATCCCTTTACTACTACGAGCAGTACTTC,CASSLSLYYYEQYF
NA,NA,TRBJ2-7,TRBV30,12,TGTGCCTGGAGTGGGGCGGAGGTCGAGCAGTACTTC,CAWSGAEVEQYF
NA,NA,TRBJ2-7,TRBV5-6,13,TGTGCCAGCAGTTGGGACACCACCTACGAGCAGTACTTC,CASSWDTTYEQYF
NA,NA,TRBJ1-6,TRBV30,19,TGTGCCTGGAGTGTAGTTATTTCCATACGACGAGCGGATAATTCACCCCTCCACTTT,CAWSVVISIRRADNSPLHF
NA,NA,TRBJ2-1,TRBV28,12,TGTGCCAGCAGGTTCGGGTACAATGAGCAGTTCTTC,CASRFGYNEQFF
NA,NA,TRBJ2-5,TRBV3-1/TRBV3-2,15,TGTGCCAGCAGCCAAGATGGGTGGGTACAAGAGACCCAGTACTTC,CASSQDGWVQETQYF
NA,NA,TRBJ2-7,TRBV5-1,15,TGCGCCAGCAGCCCGGGGGTGTTGGGGTCCTACGAGCAGTACTTC,CASSPGVLGSYEQYF
NA,TRBD1,TRBJ2-4,TRBV18,16,TGTGCCAGCTCACCAATCCTCGGACAGGGCCAAAACATTCAGTACTTC,CASSPILGQGQNIQYF
NA,TRBD1,TRBJ2-1,TRBV11-1,16,TGTGCCAGCAGCTTATATCGGGACAGCCTTTACAATGAGCAGTTCTTC,CASSLYRDSLYNEQFF
once,TRBD1,TRBJ1-5,TRBV19,14,TGTGCCAGTAGTATTCGGACAGGGGATCAGCCCCAGCATTTT,CASSIRTGDQPQHF
NA,NA,TRBJ2-6,TRBV16,13,TGTGCCAGCAGCCAACCGGGGGCCAACGTCCTGACTTTC,CASSQPGANVLTF
once,NA,TRBJ2-2,TRBV5-5,16,TGTGCCAGCAGCTTCAGAATCGCAGGGAACACCGGGGAGCTGTTTTTT,CASSFRIAGNTGELFF
once,NA,TRBJ1-5,TRBV10-3,15,TGTGCCACCGAGAGCGGGGGGCAGGGCGGGCAGCCCCAGCATTTT,CATESGGQGGQPQHF